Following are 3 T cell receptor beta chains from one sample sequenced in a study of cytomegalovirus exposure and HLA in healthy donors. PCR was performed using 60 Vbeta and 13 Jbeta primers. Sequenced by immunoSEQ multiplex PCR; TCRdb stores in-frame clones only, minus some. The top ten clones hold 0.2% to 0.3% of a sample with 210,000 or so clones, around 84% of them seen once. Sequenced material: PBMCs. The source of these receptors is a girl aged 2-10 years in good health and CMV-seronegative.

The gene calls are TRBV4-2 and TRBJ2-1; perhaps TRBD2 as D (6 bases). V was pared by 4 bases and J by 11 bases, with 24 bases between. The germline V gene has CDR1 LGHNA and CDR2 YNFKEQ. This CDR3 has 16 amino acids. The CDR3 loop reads CASSLTDPLLALQQFF. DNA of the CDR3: TGTGCCAGCAGCCTTACGGATCCATTACTAGCTCTTCAGCAGTTCTTC.

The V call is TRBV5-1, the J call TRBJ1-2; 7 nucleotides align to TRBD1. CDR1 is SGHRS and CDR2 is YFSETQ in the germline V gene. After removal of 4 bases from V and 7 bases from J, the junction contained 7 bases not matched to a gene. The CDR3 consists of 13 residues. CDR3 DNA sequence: TGCGCCAGCAGCCCCGGACAGGCACCTGGCTACACCTTC. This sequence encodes CASSPGQAPGYTF. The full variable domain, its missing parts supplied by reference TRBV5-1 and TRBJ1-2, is KAGVTQTPRYLIKTRGQQVTLSCSPISGHRSVSWYQQTPGQGLQFLFEYFSETQRNKGNFPGRFSGRQFSNSRSEMNVSTLELGDSALYLCASSPGQAPGYTFGSGTRLTVV.

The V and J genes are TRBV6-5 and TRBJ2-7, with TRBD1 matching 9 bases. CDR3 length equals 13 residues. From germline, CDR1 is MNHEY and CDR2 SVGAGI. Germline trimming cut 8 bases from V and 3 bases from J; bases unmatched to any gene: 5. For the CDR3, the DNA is TGTGCCAGCTCGGACAGGGGCGACTACGAGCAGTACTTC. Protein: CASSDRGDYEQYF.